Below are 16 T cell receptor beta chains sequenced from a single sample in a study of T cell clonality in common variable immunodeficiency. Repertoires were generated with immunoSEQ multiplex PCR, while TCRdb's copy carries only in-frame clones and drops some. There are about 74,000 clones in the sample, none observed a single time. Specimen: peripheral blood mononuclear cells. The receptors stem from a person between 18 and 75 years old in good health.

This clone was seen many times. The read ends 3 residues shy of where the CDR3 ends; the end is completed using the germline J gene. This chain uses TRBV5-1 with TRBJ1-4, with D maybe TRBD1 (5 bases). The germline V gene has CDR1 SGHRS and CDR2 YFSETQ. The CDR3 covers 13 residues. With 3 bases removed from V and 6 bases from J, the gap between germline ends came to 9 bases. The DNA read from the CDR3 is TGCGCCAGCAGCTCCGGAGGGGATGAAAAA. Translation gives CASSSGGDEK. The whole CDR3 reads CASSSGGDEKLFF.

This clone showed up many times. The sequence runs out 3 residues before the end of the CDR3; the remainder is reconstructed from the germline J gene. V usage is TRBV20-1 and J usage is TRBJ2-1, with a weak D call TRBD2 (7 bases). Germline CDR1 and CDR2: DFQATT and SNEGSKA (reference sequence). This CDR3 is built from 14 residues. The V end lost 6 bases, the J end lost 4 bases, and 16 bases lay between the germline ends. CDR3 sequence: CSAIGGGFYNEQFF. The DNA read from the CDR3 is TGCAGTGCCATAGGCGGGGGCTTTTACAATGAG.

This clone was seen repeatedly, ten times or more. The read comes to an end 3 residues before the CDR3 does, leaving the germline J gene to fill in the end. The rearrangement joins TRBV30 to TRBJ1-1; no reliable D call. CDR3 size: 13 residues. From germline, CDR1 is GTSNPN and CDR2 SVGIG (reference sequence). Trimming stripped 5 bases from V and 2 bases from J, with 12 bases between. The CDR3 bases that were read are TGTGCCTGGTTCCTAACAGCTAACACTGAA. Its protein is CAWFLTANTE. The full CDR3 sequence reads CAWFLTANTEAFF.

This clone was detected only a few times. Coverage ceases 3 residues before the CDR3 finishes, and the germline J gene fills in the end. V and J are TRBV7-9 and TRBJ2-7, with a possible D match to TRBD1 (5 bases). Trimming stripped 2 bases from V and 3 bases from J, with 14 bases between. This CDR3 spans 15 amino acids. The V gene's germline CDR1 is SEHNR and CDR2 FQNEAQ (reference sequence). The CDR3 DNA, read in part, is TGTGCCAGCAGCTTATCGGCAGGGTTGAGCTACGAG. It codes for CASSLSAGLSYE. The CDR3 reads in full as CASSLSAGLSYEQYF.

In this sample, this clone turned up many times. This CDR3 is CASSLGQGRSYEQYF. CDR3 DNA (partial): TGTGCCAGCAGCTTGGGACAGGGCCGCTCCTACGAG. The chain is built from TRBV7-3 and TRBJ2-7, with TRBD1 matching 9 bases. The read stops 3 residues short of the end of the CDR3; the missing end is completed from the germline J gene. The CDR3 is made up of 15 amino acids. Germline V gene data show CDR1 as SGHTA and CDR2 as FQGTGA. V shed 3 bases, J shed 0 bases, and the junction held 3 bases outside the gene matches.

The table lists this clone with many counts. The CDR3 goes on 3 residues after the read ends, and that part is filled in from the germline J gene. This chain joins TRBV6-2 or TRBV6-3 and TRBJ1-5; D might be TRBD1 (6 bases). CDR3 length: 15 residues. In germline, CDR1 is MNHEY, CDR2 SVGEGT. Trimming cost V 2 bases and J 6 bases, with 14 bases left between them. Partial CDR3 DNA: TGTGCCAGCAGTTACATAGGGACAAGGGCTCAGCCC. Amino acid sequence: CASSYIGTRAQP. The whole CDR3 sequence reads CASSYIGTRAQPQHF.

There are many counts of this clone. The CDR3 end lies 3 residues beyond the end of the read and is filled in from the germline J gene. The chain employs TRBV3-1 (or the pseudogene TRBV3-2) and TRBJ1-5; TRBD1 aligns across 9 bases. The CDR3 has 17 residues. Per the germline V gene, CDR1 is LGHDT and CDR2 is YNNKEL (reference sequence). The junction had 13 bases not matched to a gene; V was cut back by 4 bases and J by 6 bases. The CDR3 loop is CASSPDGTGSFRQPQHF. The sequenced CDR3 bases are TGTGCCAGCAGCCCCGACGGGACAGGGAGTTTTCGTCAGCCC.

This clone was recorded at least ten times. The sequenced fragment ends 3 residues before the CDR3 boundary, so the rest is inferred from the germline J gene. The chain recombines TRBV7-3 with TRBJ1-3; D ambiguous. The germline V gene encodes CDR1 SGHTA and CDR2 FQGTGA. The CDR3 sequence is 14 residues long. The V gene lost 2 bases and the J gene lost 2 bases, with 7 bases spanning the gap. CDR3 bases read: TGTGCCAGCAGCTTATCAGGTCCTGGAAACACC. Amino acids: CASSLSGPGNT. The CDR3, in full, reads CASSLSGPGNTIYF.

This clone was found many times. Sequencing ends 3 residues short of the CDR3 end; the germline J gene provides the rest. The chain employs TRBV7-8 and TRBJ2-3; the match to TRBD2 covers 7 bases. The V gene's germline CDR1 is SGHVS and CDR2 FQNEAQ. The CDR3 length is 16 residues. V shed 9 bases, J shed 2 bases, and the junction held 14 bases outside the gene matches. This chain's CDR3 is CASDSASGHLTDTQYF. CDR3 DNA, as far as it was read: TGTGCCAGTGATTCGGCTAGCGGCCATCTCACAGATACG.

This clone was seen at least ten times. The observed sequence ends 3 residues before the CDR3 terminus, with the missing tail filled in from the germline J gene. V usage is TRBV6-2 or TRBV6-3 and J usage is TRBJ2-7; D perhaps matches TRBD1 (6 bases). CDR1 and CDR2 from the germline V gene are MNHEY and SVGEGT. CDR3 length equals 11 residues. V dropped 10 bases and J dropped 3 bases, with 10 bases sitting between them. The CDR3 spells CATEGGYEQYF. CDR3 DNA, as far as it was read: TGTGCCACCGAAGGGGGCTACGAG.

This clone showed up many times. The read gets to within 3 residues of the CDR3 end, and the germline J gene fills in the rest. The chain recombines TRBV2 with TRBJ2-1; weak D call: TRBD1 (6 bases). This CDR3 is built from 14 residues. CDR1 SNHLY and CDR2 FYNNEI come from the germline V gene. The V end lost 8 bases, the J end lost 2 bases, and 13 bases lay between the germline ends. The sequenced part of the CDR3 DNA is TGTGCCAGCGGGGGCAGCAGAACCTACAATGAG. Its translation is CASGGSRTYNE. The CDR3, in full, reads CASGGSRTYNEQFF.

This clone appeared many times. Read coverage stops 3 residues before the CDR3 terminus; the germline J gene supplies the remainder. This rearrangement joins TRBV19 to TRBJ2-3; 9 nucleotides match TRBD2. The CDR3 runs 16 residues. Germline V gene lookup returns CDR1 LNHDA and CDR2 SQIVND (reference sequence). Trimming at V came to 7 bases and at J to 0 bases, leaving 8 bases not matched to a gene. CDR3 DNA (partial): TGTGCCAGTACCTCCACCGCGGGGGGGAGCACAGATACG. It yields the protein CASTSTAGGSTDT. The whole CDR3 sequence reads CASTSTAGGSTDTQYF. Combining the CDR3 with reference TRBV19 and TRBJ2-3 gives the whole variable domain DGGITQSPKYLFRKEGQNVTLSCEQNLNHDAMYWYRQDPGQGLRLIYYSQIVNDFQKGDIAEGYSVSREKKESFPLTVTSAQKNPTAFYLCASTSTAGGSTDTQYFGPGTRLTVL.

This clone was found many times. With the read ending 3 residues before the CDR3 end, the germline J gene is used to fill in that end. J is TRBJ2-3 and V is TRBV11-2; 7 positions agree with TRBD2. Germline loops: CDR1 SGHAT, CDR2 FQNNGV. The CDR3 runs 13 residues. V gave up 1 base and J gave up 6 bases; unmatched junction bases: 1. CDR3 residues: CASSLVGGDTQYF. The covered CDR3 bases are TGTGCCAGCAGCTTAGTGGGGGGGGATACG.

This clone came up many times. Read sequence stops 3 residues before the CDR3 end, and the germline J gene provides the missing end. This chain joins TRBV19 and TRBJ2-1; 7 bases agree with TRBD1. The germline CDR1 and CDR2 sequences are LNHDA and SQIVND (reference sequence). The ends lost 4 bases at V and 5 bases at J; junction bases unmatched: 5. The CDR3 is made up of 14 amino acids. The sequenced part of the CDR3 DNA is TGTGCCAGTAGTACACAGGGGATCCACAATGAG. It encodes CASSTQGIHNE. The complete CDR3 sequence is CASSTQGIHNEQFF.

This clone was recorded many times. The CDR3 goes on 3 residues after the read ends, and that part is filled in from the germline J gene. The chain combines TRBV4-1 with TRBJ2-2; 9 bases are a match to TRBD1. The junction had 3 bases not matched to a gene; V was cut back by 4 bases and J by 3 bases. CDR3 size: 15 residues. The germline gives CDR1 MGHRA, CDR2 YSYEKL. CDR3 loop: CASSPWTGDTGELFF. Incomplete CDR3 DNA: TGCGCCAGCAGCCCATGGACAGGGGACACCGGGGAG.

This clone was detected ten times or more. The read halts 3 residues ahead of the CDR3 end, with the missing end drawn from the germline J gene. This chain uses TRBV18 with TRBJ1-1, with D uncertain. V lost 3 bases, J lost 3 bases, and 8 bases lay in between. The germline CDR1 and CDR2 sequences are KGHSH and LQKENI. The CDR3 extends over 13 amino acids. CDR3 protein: CASSPNKDTEAFF. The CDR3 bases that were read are TGTGCCAGCTCACCCAACAAGGACACTGAA.